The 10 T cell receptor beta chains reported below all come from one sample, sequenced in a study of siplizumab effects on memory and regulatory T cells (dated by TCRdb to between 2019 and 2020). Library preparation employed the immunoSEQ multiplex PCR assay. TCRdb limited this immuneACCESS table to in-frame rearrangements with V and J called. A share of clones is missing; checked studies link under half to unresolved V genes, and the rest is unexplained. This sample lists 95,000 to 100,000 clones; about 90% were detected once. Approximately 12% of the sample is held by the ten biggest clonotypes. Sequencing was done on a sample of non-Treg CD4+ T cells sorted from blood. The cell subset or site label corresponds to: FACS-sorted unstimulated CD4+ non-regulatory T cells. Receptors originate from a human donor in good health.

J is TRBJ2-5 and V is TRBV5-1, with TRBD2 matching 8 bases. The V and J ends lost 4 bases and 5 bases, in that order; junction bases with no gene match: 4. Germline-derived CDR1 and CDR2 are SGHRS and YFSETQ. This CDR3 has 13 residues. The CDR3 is CASSGSGKETQYF. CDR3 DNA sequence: TGCGCCAGCAGCGGTAGCGGGAAGGAGACCCAGTACTTC.

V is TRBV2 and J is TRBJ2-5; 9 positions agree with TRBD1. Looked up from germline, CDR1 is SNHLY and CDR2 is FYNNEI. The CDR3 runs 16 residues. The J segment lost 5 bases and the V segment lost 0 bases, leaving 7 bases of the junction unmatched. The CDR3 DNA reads TGTGCCAGCAGTGAAGCAGGGGACAGGGACGGCGAGACCCAGTACTTC. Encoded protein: CASSEAGDRDGETQYF.

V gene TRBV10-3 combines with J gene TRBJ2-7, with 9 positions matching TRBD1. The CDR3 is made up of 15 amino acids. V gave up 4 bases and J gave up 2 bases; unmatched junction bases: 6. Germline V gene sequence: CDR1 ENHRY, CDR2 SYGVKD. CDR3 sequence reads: CAISGGDRATYEQYF. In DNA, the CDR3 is TGTGCCATCAGTGGTGGGGACAGGGCAACCTACGAGCAGTACTTC.

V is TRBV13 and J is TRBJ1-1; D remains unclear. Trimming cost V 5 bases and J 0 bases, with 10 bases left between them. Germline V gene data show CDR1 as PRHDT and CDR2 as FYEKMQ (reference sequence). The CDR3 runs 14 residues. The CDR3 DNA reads TGTGCCAGCAGCCCCGAAGGGCTGAACACTGAAGCTTTCTTT. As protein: CASSPEGLNTEAFF.

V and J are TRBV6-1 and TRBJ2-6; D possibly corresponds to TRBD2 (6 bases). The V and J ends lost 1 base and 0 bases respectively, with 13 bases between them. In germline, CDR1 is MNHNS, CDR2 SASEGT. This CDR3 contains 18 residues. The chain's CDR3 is CASSEVVGRTSGANVLTF. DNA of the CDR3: TGTGCCAGCAGTGAAGTGGTAGGGAGGACCTCTGGGGCCAACGTCCTGACTTTC.

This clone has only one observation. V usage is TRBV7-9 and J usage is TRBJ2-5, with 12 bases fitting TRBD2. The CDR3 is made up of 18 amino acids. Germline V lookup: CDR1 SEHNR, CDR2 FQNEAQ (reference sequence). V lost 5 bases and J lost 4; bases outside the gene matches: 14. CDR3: CASSRGLAGFGPSETQYF. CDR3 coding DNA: TGTGCCAGCAGCCGAGGACTAGCGGGATTTGGGCCTTCAGAGACCCAGTACTTC.

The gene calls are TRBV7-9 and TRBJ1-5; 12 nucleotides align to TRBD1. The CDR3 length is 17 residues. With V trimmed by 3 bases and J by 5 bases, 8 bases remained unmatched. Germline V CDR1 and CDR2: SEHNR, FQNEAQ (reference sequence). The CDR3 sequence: CASSFAGTGGLDQPQHF. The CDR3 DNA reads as TGTGCCAGCAGCTTCGCCGGGACAGGGGGCTTGGATCAGCCCCAGCATTTT.

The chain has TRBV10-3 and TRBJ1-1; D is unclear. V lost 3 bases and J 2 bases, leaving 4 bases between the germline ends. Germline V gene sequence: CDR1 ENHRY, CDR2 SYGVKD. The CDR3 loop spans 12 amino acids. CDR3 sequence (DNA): TGTGCCATCAGTGACGGCAACACTGAAGCTTTCTTT. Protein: CAISDGNTEAFF.

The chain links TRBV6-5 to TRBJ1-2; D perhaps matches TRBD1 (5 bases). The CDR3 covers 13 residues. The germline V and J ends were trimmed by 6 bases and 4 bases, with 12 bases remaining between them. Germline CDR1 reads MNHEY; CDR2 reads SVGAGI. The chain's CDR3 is CASSRGTVYGYTF. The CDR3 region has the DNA TGTGCCAGCAGCCGCGGGACGGTCTATGGCTACACCTTC.

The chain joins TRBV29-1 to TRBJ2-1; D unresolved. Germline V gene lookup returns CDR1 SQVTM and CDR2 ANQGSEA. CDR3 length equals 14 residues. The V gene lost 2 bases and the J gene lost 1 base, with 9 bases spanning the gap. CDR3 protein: CSVEMYGSYNEQFF. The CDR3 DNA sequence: TGCAGCGTTGAAATGTACGGTTCCTACAATGAGCAGTTCTTC.